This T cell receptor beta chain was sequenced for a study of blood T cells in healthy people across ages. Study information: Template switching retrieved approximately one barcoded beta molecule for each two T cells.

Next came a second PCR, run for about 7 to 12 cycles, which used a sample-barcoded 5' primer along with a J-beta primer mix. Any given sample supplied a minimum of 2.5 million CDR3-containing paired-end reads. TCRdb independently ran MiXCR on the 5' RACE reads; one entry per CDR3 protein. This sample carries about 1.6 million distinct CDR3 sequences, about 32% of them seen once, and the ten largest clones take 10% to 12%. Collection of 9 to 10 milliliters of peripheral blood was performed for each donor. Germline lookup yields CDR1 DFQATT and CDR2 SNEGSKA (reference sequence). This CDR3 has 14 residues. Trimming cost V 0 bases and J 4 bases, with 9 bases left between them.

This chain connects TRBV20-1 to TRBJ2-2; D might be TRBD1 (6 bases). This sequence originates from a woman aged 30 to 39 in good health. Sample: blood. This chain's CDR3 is CSARDVDSTGELFF. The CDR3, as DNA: TGCAGTGCTAGAGACGTGGACAGCACCGGGGAGCTGTTTTTT.